The rows below give T cell receptor beta chains drawn from one sample of a study of CD8+ T cells in alopecia areata. Here immunoSEQ multiplex PCR was the method, and the copy in TCRdb shows in-frame clones only, minus some. The table records about 210,000 clones, less than 50% of them present only once. The starting material was CD4+ T cells sorted from blood, obtained at approximately week 36, from a patient treated with tofacitinib. These receptor sequences come from a human donor with alopecia areata. Each CDR3 is given with its conserved first and last residue. Each record gives: clone size, J gene, CDR3 length, V gene, D gene, CDR3 DNA, CDR3 protein. D genes are given only for firm matches. Some rows mark clone size as missing; the rest say once, few, many or name a class of expanded clone.

abundance: NA; j_gene: TRBJ2-3; len: 11; v_gene: TRBV20-1; d_gene: NA; CDR3nt: TGCAGTGCTGCCTCTGCGGATACGCAGTATTTT; CDR3aa: CSAASADTQYF
abundance: NA; j_gene: TRBJ2-7; len: 18; v_gene: TRBV4-2; d_gene: NA; CDR3nt: TGTGCCAGCAGCCAAGATCCGGCAGGTCTCACCCTCGGGCACGAGCAGTACTTC; CDR3aa: CASSQDPAGLTLGHEQYF
abundance: NA; j_gene: TRBJ2-7; len: 16; v_gene: TRBV11-2; d_gene: NA; CDR3nt: TGTGCCAGCAGCTTAGGGGGTGCGCGGGCCTCCTACGAGCAGTACTTC; CDR3aa: CASSLGGARASYEQYF
abundance: NA; j_gene: TRBJ2-3; len: 14; v_gene: TRBV6-5; d_gene: NA; CDR3nt: TGTGCCAGCAAGAGAACGGGGAGCACAGATACGCAGTATTTT; CDR3aa: CASKRTGSTDTQYF
abundance: few; j_gene: TRBJ1-1; len: 13; v_gene: TRBV19; d_gene: NA; CDR3nt: TGTGCCAGTTCCCCAAACGGGGCGTTTGAAGCTTTCTTT; CDR3aa: CASSPNGAFEAFF
abundance: NA; j_gene: TRBJ2-1; len: 16; v_gene: TRBV25-1; d_gene: TRBD2; CDR3nt: TGTGCCAGCAGTAAGGCTAGCGGGAGGTACTATGATGAGCAGTTCTTC; CDR3aa: CASSKASGRYYDEQFF
abundance: NA; j_gene: TRBJ2-1; len: 14; v_gene: TRBV5-1; d_gene: NA; CDR3nt: TGCGCCAGCAGCTTGGAGGTCTTAGCCCAAGCCAGGTTCTTC; CDR3aa: CASSLEVLAQARFF
abundance: many; j_gene: TRBJ2-3; len: 16; v_gene: TRBV5-4; d_gene: TRBD2; CDR3nt: TGTGCCAGCAGCACAACTAGCGGGAGGGTCACAGATACGCAGTATTTT; CDR3aa: CASSTTSGRVTDTQYF
abundance: NA; j_gene: TRBJ2-3; len: 16; v_gene: TRBV29-1; d_gene: TRBD2; CDR3nt: TGCAGCGTTGAATTCGCGGGGGGGATTGGTCCAGATACGCAGTATTTT; CDR3aa: CSVEFAGGIGPDTQYF
abundance: NA; j_gene: TRBJ2-2; len: 15; v_gene: TRBV25-1; d_gene: NA; CDR3nt: TGTGCCAGTAACCGGGGCAGGGGAAATTCGGGGGAGCTGTTTTTT; CDR3aa: CASNRGRGNSGELFF
abundance: NA; j_gene: TRBJ2-1; len: 9; v_gene: TRBV29-1; d_gene: NA; CDR3nt: TGCAGCGCCGGAAATGAGCAGTTCTTC; CDR3aa: CSAGNEQFF
abundance: few; j_gene: TRBJ2-7; len: 17; v_gene: TRBV27; d_gene: NA; CDR3nt: TGTGCCAGCAGCCCTATAAGCGGGCCGAAGAGCTCCTACGAGCAGTACTTC; CDR3aa: CASSPISGPKSSYEQYF
abundance: few; j_gene: TRBJ2-1; len: 14; v_gene: TRBV6-1; d_gene: TRBD2; CDR3nt: TGTGCCAGCAGTCGGACTAGCGTCCGCAATGAGCAGTTCTTC; CDR3aa: CASSRTSVRNEQFF
abundance: NA; j_gene: TRBJ2-7; len: 12; v_gene: TRBV29-1; d_gene: NA; CDR3nt: TGCAGCGTTGAGAATAACACCTACGAGCAGTACTTC; CDR3aa: CSVENNTYEQYF
abundance: NA; j_gene: TRBJ2-7; len: 12; v_gene: TRBV29-1; d_gene: NA; CDR3nt: TGCAGCGTTGCGGGGAGCTCCTACGAGCAGTACTTC; CDR3aa: CSVAGSSYEQYF
abundance: NA; j_gene: TRBJ2-5; len: 14; v_gene: TRBV15; d_gene: NA; CDR3nt: TGTGCCACCCGCCAGGCCGGAGCCCAAGAGACCCAGTACTTC; CDR3aa: CATRQAGAQETQYF
abundance: NA; j_gene: TRBJ2-3; len: 17; v_gene: TRBV23-1; d_gene: TRBD2; CDR3nt: TGCGCCAGCAGTCTCCCGCTAGCGGAGGAGGCCACAGATACGCAGTATTTT; CDR3aa: CASSLPLAEEATDTQYF
abundance: few; j_gene: TRBJ2-1; len: 15; v_gene: TRBV5-4; d_gene: NA; CDR3nt: TGTGCCAGCAGCTACGCTAGCGTCTCGAAGCCCGAGCAGTTCTTC; CDR3aa: CASSYASVSKPEQFF
abundance: few; j_gene: TRBJ1-2; len: 14; v_gene: TRBV30; d_gene: TRBD1; CDR3nt: TGTGCCTGGAGTGCAGACAGGGGGAGAGGCGGCTACACCTTC; CDR3aa: CAWSADRGRGGYTF
abundance: few; j_gene: TRBJ2-7; len: 14; v_gene: TRBV6-1; d_gene: TRBD1; CDR3nt: TGTGCCAGCAGTTCCTGGGACAGAAACTACGAGCAGTACTTC; CDR3aa: CASSSWDRNYEQYF
abundance: few; j_gene: TRBJ2-2; len: 13; v_gene: TRBV14; d_gene: NA; CDR3nt: TGTGCCAGCAGCCAACATCGCGTCGGGGAGCTGTTTTTT; CDR3aa: CASSQHRVGELFF
abundance: NA; j_gene: TRBJ2-2; len: 16; v_gene: TRBV27; d_gene: TRBD2; CDR3nt: TGTGCCAGCCAAACTGGTGGACTAGCGAGAACCGGGGAGCTGTTTTTT; CDR3aa: CASQTGGLARTGELFF
abundance: once; j_gene: TRBJ2-7; len: 16; v_gene: TRBV7-2; d_gene: NA; CDR3nt: TGTGCCAGCAGCTTAAGCATCGCGGGAACCGCTTGGGAGCAGTACTTC; CDR3aa: CASSLSIAGTAWEQYF
abundance: NA; j_gene: TRBJ1-1; len: 13; v_gene: TRBV28; d_gene: NA; CDR3nt: TGTGCCAGCAGTTTGTCAGGACCACCTGAAGCTTTCTTT; CDR3aa: CASSLSGPPEAFF
abundance: NA; j_gene: TRBJ2-1; len: 14; v_gene: TRBV5-1; d_gene: TRBD2; CDR3nt: TGCGCCAGCAGCTTCGGGACTAGCCGCGATGAGCAGTTCTTC; CDR3aa: CASSFGTSRDEQFF
abundance: NA; j_gene: TRBJ1-5; len: 14; v_gene: TRBV28; d_gene: NA; CDR3nt: TGTGCCAGCAGTTTAGGGGAGGACGGTCAGCCCCAGCATTTT; CDR3aa: CASSLGEDGQPQHF
abundance: few; j_gene: TRBJ1-1; len: 13; v_gene: TRBV11-2; d_gene: NA; CDR3nt: TGTGCCAGCAGCTTATCTGGGGGAACTGAAGCTTTCTTT; CDR3aa: CASSLSGGTEAFF
abundance: NA; j_gene: TRBJ1-3; len: 14; v_gene: TRBV9; d_gene: NA; CDR3nt: TGTGCCAGCAGCGTAGGAGGCGCTGGAAACACCATATATTTT; CDR3aa: CASSVGGAGNTIYF
abundance: NA; j_gene: TRBJ2-7; len: 14; v_gene: TRBV11-2; d_gene: NA; CDR3nt: TGTGCCAGCAGCTTTTGGAGACTGAGAAACGAGCAGTACTTC; CDR3aa: CASSFWRLRNEQYF
abundance: NA; j_gene: TRBJ2-2; len: 17; v_gene: TRBV5-4; d_gene: TRBD2; CDR3nt: TGTGCCAGCAGCCCGGAGAGGAGCGGGAGTCGGACCGGGGAGCTGTTTTTT; CDR3aa: CASSPERSGSRTGELFF
abundance: few; j_gene: TRBJ2-7; len: 16; v_gene: TRBV25-1; d_gene: TRBD1; CDR3nt: TGTGCCAGCAGTGAGTACAGGGGGGATAAGAGCTACGAGCAGTACTTC; CDR3aa: CASSEYRGDKSYEQYF
abundance: NA; j_gene: TRBJ1-5; len: 14; v_gene: TRBV6-6; d_gene: NA; CDR3nt: TGTGCCAGCAGTTACTCGAGTCAGAATCAGCCCCAGCATTTT; CDR3aa: CASSYSSQNQPQHF
abundance: NA; j_gene: TRBJ2-7; len: 14; v_gene: TRBV27; d_gene: NA; CDR3nt: TGTGCCAGCAGTTTGAGGCAGGGGCCCTACGAGCAGTACTTC; CDR3aa: CASSLRQGPYEQYF
abundance: many; j_gene: TRBJ2-3; len: 12; v_gene: TRBV14; d_gene: NA; CDR3nt: TGTGCCAGCAGCCTCGGGGCGCATACGCAGTATTTT; CDR3aa: CASSLGAHTQYF
abundance: NA; j_gene: TRBJ1-3; len: 13; v_gene: TRBV30; d_gene: NA; CDR3nt: TGTGCCTGGAGTCTTCTCTCTGGAAACACCATATATTTT; CDR3aa: CAWSLLSGNTIYF
abundance: few; j_gene: TRBJ2-3; len: 13; v_gene: TRBV4-1; d_gene: NA; CDR3nt: TGCGCCAGCAGCCAGAAGGGGCTAGATACGCAGTATTTT; CDR3aa: CASSQKGLDTQYF
abundance: NA; j_gene: TRBJ2-1; len: 13; v_gene: TRBV5-1; d_gene: NA; CDR3nt: TGCGCCAGCAGGGACTCCCTAGGTGGGGAGCAGTTCTTC; CDR3aa: CASRDSLGGEQFF
abundance: few; j_gene: TRBJ2-6; len: 16; v_gene: TRBV11-2; d_gene: NA; CDR3nt: TGTGCCAGCAGCGTAGGACGGAGCTCTGGGGCCAACGTCCTGACTTTC; CDR3aa: CASSVGRSSGANVLTF
abundance: NA; j_gene: TRBJ2-7; len: 16; v_gene: TRBV9; d_gene: NA; CDR3nt: TGTGCCAGCAGCGTAGCCCTAGAGGACGGAGACTCCGAGCAGTACTTC; CDR3aa: CASSVALEDGDSEQYF
abundance: NA; j_gene: TRBJ2-5; len: 13; v_gene: TRBV28; d_gene: NA; CDR3nt: TGTGCCAGCAGTCCTGGGTTCCAAGAGACCCAGTACTTC; CDR3aa: CASSPGFQETQYF
abundance: NA; j_gene: TRBJ2-5; len: 13; v_gene: TRBV2; d_gene: NA; CDR3nt: TGTGCCAGCAGCCCTTTAGTTCGAGAGACCCAGTACTTC; CDR3aa: CASSPLVRETQYF
abundance: few; j_gene: TRBJ1-4; len: 14; v_gene: TRBV7-2; d_gene: NA; CDR3nt: TGTGCCAGCAGCTTAAGAAGGACTAATGAAAAACTGTTTTTT; CDR3aa: CASSLRRTNEKLFF
abundance: NA; j_gene: TRBJ1-2; len: 14; v_gene: TRBV14; d_gene: NA; CDR3nt: TGTGCCAGCAGCCAAGGGTCCGGAAGGGAAGGCTACACCTTC; CDR3aa: CASSQGSGREGYTF
abundance: few; j_gene: TRBJ2-7; len: 14; v_gene: TRBV6-6; d_gene: NA; CDR3nt: TGTGCCAGCAGTAAAAGACAGGCGTCCTACGAGCAGTACTTC; CDR3aa: CASSKRQASYEQYF
abundance: few; j_gene: TRBJ2-1; len: 16; v_gene: TRBV11-2; d_gene: TRBD2; CDR3nt: TGTGCCAGCAGCACGAGCGGGAGCGGCTCCTACAATGAGCAGTTCTTC; CDR3aa: CASSTSGSGSYNEQFF
abundance: NA; j_gene: TRBJ2-7; len: 17; v_gene: TRBV5-4; d_gene: NA; CDR3nt: TGTGCCAGCAGCCAAGCCGACCTGCGACGAGCGGTCTACGAGCAGTACTTC; CDR3aa: CASSQADLRRAVYEQYF
abundance: NA; j_gene: TRBJ2-3; len: 14; v_gene: TRBV4-1; d_gene: NA; CDR3nt: TGCGCCAGCAGCCAAGATTCCGGCACAGATACGCAGTATTTT; CDR3aa: CASSQDSGTDTQYF
abundance: NA; j_gene: TRBJ1-1; len: 12; v_gene: TRBV29-1; d_gene: NA; CDR3nt: TGCAGCGTTGAAGATATTGGATGGGGAGCTTTCTTT; CDR3aa: CSVEDIGWGAFF
abundance: NA; j_gene: TRBJ1-2; len: 12; v_gene: TRBV25-1; d_gene: NA; CDR3nt: TGTGCCAGCAGTAGGGGTTACTATGGCTACACCTTC; CDR3aa: CASSRGYYGYTF